Following are 10 T cell receptor beta chains from one sample sequenced in a study of blood T cell repertoires in COVID-19. TCRdb's copy holds only in-frame clones and misses some; the assay was immunoSEQ multiplex PCR. This sample carries roughly 130,000 clones, around 90% of them seen once, and the ten largest clones take 3.5% to 5.5%. The sample comprised peripheral blood. The receptors shown here come from a man aged 55 to 70 with COVID-19, enrolled during active disease.

The chain joins TRBV30 to TRBJ2-6; D may be TRBD1 (5 bases). V shed 2 bases and J shed 4 bases, with 18 bases lying between them. Looked up from germline, CDR1 is GTSNPN and CDR2 is SVGIG (reference sequence). The length of the CDR3 is 17 residues. The CDR3 nucleotides read TGTGCCTGGAGTATCCCCCGCCCAGGGTTCGGGGCCAACGTCCTGACTTTC. It specifies CAWSIPRPGFGANVLTF.

The gene calls are TRBV29-1 and TRBJ2-6; possible D gene TRBD1, 5 bases. In germline, CDR1 is SQVTM, CDR2 ANQGSEA. The CDR3 is 14 amino acids. Trimming left V 3 bases short and J 0 bases short, with 6 bases between. CDR3 in amino acids: CSVDDSSGANVLTF. The CDR3 DNA is TGCAGCGTTGACGACAGCTCTGGGGCCAACGTCCTGACTTTC.

CDR3 sequence (DNA): TGTGCCAGCAGTCCCGTAGCGGGAGGGCCCCACATTCAGTACTTC. This sequence encodes CASSPVAGGPHIQYF. V is TRBV6-4 and J is TRBJ2-4, with TRBD2 identical over 11 bases. The CDR3 covers 15 residues. Germline assignment: CDR1 MRHNA and CDR2 SNTAGT. V shed 5 bases and J 8 bases; nucleotides not matched to a gene: 8.

The chain combines TRBV5-1 with TRBJ1-2, with TRBD1 as a possible D gene (6 bases). Trimming pared 2 bases from V and 6 bases from J, leaving 14 bases between. This CDR3 has 14 amino acids. The germline gives CDR1 SGHRS, CDR2 YFSETQ. CDR3 in amino acids: CASSFMRGRDGYTF. CDR3 DNA sequence: TGCGCCAGCAGCTTCATGAGGGGGAGGGATGGCTACACCTTC.

This sequence joins TRBV2 and TRBJ1-1, with D possibly TRBD1 on 5 matching bases. Trimming removed 6 bases from V and 1 base from J, with 9 bases in between. The CDR3 has 13 residues. Per germline, CDR1 SNHLY and CDR2 FYNNEI. The CDR3 is CASRGTSNTEAFF. In nucleotides, the CDR3 is TGTGCCAGCAGGGGGACTTCGAACACTGAAGCTTTCTTT.

The V gene is TRBV5-6, the J gene TRBJ1-1; D perhaps matches TRBD1 (5 bases). Trimming stripped 6 bases from V and 5 bases from J, with 20 bases between. Germline CDR1 is SGHDT and CDR2 is YYEEEE. The CDR3 is 15 residues long. CDR3 in amino acids: CASTTRGAGGTEAFF. The CDR3 DNA follows: TGTGCCAGCACCACCCGTGGGGCTGGGGGGACTGAAGCTTTCTTT.

This clone appeared a single time. The rearrangement links TRBV19 to TRBJ2-2; D unresolved. Germline CDR1 is LNHDA and CDR2 is SQIVND (reference sequence). Trimming stripped 5 bases from V and 6 bases from J, with 13 bases between. The CDR3 contains 14 residues. The CDR3 here is CASSPPTRAGELFF. In nucleotides, the CDR3 is TGTGCCAGTAGTCCCCCTACACGGGCCGGGGAGCTGTTTTTT.

J is TRBJ2-1 and V is TRBV6-2 or TRBV6-3; 10 bases match TRBD2. Germline CDR1 and CDR2: MNHEY and SVGEGT. With V trimmed by 3 bases and J by 6 bases, 11 bases remained unmatched. The CDR3 extends over 17 amino acids. The CDR3 DNA reads TGTGCCAGCAGTTATCTGAGCGGGAGGGCCCGGGGCAATGAGCAGTTCTTC. Translating gives CASSYLSGRARGNEQFF.

CDR3 residues: CSASSTGVETQYF. The DNA of the CDR3 is TGCAGTGCTAGTTCGACAGGGGTGGAGACCCAGTACTTC. The chain carries TRBV20-1 and TRBJ2-5; 8 nucleotides match TRBD1. Germline values: CDR1 DFQATT, CDR2 SNEGSKA (reference sequence). This CDR3 spans 13 amino acids. With V trimmed by 3 bases and J by 5 bases, 5 bases remained unmatched.

This rearrangement joins TRBV18 to TRBJ2-2, with 9 bases aligning to TRBD1. With 5 bases clipped from V and 5 bases from J, the junction kept 0 bases outside the gene matches. This CDR3 has 13 residues. Per germline, CDR1 KGHSH and CDR2 LQKENI. The CDR3 coding sequence is TGTGCCAGCTCAGGACAGGGGACCGGGGAGCTGTTTTTT. This encodes CASSGQGTGELFF.